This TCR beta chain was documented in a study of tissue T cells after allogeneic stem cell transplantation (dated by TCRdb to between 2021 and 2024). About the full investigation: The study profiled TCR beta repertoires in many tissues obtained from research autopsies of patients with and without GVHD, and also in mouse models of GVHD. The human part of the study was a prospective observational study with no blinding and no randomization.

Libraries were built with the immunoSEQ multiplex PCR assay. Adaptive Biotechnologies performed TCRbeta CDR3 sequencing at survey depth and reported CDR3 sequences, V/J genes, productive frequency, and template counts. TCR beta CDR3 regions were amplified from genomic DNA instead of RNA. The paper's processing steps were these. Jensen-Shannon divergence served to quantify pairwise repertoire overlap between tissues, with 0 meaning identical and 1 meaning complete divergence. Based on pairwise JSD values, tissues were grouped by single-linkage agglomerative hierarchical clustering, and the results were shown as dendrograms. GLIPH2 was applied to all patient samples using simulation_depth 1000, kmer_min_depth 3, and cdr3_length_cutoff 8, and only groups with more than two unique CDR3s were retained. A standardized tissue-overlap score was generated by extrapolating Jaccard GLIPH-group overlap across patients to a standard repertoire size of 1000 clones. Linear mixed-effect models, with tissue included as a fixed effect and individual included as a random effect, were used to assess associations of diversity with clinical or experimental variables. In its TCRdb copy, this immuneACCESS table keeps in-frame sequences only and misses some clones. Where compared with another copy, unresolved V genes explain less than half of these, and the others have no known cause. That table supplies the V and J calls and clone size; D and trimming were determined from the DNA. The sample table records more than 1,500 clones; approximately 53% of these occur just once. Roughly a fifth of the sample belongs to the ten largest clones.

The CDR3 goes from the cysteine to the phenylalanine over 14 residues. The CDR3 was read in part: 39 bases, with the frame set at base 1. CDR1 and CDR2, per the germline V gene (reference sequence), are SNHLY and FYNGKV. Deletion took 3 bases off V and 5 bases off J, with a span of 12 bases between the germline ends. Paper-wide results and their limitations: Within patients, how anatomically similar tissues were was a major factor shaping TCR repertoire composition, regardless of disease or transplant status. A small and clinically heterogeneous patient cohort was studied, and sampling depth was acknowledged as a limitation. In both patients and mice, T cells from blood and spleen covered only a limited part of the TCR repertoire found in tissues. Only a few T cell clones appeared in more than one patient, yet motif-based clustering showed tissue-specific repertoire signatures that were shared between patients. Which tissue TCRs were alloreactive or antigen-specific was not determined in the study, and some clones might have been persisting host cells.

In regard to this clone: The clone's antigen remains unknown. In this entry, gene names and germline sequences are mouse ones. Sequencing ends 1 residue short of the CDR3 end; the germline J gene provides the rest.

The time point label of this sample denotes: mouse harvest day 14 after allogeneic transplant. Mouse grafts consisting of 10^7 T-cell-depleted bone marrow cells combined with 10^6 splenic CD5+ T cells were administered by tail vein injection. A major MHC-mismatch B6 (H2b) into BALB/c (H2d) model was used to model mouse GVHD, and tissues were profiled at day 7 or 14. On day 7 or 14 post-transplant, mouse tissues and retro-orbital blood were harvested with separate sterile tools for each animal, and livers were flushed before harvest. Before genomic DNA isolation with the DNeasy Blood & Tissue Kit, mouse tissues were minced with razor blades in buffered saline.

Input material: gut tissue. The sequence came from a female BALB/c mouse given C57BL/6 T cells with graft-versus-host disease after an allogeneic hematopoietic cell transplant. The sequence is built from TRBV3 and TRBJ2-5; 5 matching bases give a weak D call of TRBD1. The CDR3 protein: CASSFREGRDTQYF. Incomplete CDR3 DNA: TGTGCCAGCAGCTTCAGGGAGGGGAGAGACACCCAGTAC.